The present T cell receptor (beta chain) was sequenced within a study of blood T cell repertoires in COVID-19. Study background: The cDNA or gDNA used as material had been derived from T cells, B-cell-depleted T cells, or PBMCs.

CDR1 MNHEY and CDR2 SVGEGT come from the germline V gene. The V gene lost 2 bases and the J gene lost 8 bases, with 21 bases spanning the gap. This CDR3 spans 17 amino acids. How the authors handled the data: Amplifying reference gene primers gave estimates of nucleated cell counts. Here immunoSEQ multiplex PCR was the method, and the copy in TCRdb shows in-frame clones only, minus some. That table gives V, J and clone size, and the DNA gave D and trimming. The data show roughly 100,000 clones, roughly 84% seen once. The receptor was isolated from a man between 65 and 85 years old with active or convalescent COVID-19. Sequenced input: peripheral blood. The chain uses TRBV6-2 or TRBV6-3 and TRBJ1-4; perhaps TRBD1 as D (5 bases). CDR3 nucleotides: TGTGCCAGCAGTTACAGAGCGCAAGGGGTTGGTTTGGAAAAACTGTTTTTT. Encoded protein: CASSYRAQGVGLEKLFF.